This TCR beta chain is from a study of spatial heterogeneity in lung cancer (dated by TCRdb to about 2019). About the study as a whole: Beta-chain transcripts were consistently detected in greater numbers than alpha-chain transcripts, which likely reflects a higher abundance of beta-chain transcripts. TCR transcript counts in tumor regions correlated strongly with a T cell transcriptional module score from matched bulk RNA-seq. In the raw uncorrected reads, each unique combination of TCR and UMI appeared more than ten times on average. In non-small cell lung cancer, the study quantitatively compared TCR alpha and beta repertoires across several tumor regions, matched nontumor lung, and blood. The study linked features of the TCR repertoire to counts of nonsynonymous mutations, which were determined by whole-exome sequencing of tumor tissue. Both alpha and beta chains were TCR-sequenced in 210 or so tumor regions, around 64 matched nontumor lung samples and around 54 PBMC samples obtained at surgery.

V was cut back by 1 base and J by 2 bases, leaving a gap of 11 bases between them. From its cysteine to its phenylalanine, the CDR3 spans 15 amino acids. CDR3 DNA only is kept here, 45 bases in frame from base 1. CDR1 SGHRS and CDR2 YFSETQ were looked up in the germline V gene. This clonotype was counted many times. Its antigen is currently not known. No base qualities exist here, and no much larger clone lies one base off it. The paper as a whole reports these results and caveats: Counts of ubiquitous and regional expanded TCRs correlated with counts of ubiquitous and regional nonsynonymous mutations, respectively. TCR-seq coverage of tumor T cells was estimated to be only 7% to 7.5% for alpha chains and roughly 14% for beta chains. A correlation was observed between the number of expanded intratumoral alpha and beta TCRs and the tumor nonsynonymous mutation count. Additional single-cell paired TCR alpha and beta sequencing was considered necessary to confirm, at a functional level, the hypothesis that regional TCRs recognize regional mutations.

Explained via the paper, the time point label denotes: sample taken at primary tumor resection. Samples were obtained from 70 to 85 patients with early-stage, untreated non-small cell lung cancer from the lung TRACERx cohort. Whole RNA extracted from tumor and nontumor lung tissue, or from cryopreserved PBMC samples, was used for TCR sequencing without cell sorting. Only patients for whom sufficient RNA was available from at least two tumor regions were selected for TCR sequencing. Before being selected, tumor and adjacent nontumor lung specimens were reviewed by a lung pathologist. Library generation was performed with 5' RACE. This sample was sequenced with a NextSeq 500. To allow correction of PCR and sequencing errors, the TCR library protocol tagged every TCR cDNA molecule with a unique molecular identifier. Per the source publication's procedure: Decombinator tools were used for TCR identification, UMI-based error correction and CDR3 extraction. TCRs above a frequency of 2 per 1,000, corresponding to the top 1% of the tumor frequency distribution, were defined as expanded. Expanded tumor TCRs were classed as regional if statistically deemed absent (corrected P<0.05) from at least one tumor region, otherwise ubiquitous. Each repertoire was subsampled 100 times to 5,000 TCRs, after which Renyi diversity was computed with the R vegan package. CDR3 similarity networks were built from amino acid triplet string-kernel similarity, connecting CDR3s with pairwise similarity above 0.82. TCRdb took the public reads, trimmed them with fastp at Q25, ran MiXCR for clone calling and kept in-frame beta chains. Merged by CDR3 protein, the rows form single entries marked with the most common genes and DNA. TCRdb, not the authors, supplied the V and J calls. This sample is represented by 15,000 to 20,000 distinct CDR3 sequences; more than 6.5% of them were singletons. The biggest ten clones account for roughly 24% of the sample.

This sequence originates from a male donor with early-stage non-small cell lung cancer. The input for sequencing was lung tumor tissue, taken at surgery. This chain joins TRBV5-1 to TRBJ2-3, with TRBD1 tentatively as D gene (5 bases match). The CDR3 protein is CASSLRGALTDTQYF. The DNA is TGCGCCAGCAGCTTGAGGGGTGCCCTCACAGATACGCAGTATTTT.